The T cell receptor (beta chain) under discussion was sequenced for a study of low-dose radiotherapy and immunotherapy resistance in tumors. In its sample, this clonotype was seen many times. Alpha and beta chains were covered, as first-strand cDNA relied on TRAV- and TRBV-specific primers. The authors amplified TCRs for about 18 PCR cycles with a constant-region primer and a V-primer adapter. TCRdb used MiXCR to reprocess the reads, holding one entry per CDR3 protein. The sample includes 35,000 to 50,000 distinct CDR3 sequences, less than 30% of them seen just once. Per germline, CDR1 MNHEY and CDR2 SVGEGT. The CDR3 contains 11 residues. V lost 6 bases to trimming and J lost 10 bases, with 10 bases between them. Regarding time point: after trial treatment. As to treatment: LDRT plus nivolumab, ipilimumab, low-dose cyclophosphamide and aspirin (RACIN trial).

Sequencing used PBMCs, obtained after low-dose radiotherapy plus immunotherapy. This rearrangement joins TRBV6-2 or TRBV6-3 to TRBJ2-1, with a weak D call TRBD1 (5 bases). This receptor was identified in a male donor with prostate cancer. CDR3 region: CASSPPGEQFF. DNA for the CDR3: TGTGCCAGCAGCCCCCCAGGGGAGCAGTTCTTC.